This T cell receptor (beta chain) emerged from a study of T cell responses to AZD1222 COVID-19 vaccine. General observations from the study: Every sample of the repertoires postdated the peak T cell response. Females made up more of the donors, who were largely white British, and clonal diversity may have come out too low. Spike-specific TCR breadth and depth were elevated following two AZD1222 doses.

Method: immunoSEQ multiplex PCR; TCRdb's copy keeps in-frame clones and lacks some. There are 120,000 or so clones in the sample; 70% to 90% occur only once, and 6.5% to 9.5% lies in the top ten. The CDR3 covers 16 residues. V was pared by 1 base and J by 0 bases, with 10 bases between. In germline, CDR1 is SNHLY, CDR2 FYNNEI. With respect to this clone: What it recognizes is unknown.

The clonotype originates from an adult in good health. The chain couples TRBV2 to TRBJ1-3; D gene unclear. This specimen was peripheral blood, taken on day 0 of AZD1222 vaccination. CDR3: CASSEGERDSGNTIYF. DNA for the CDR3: TGTGCCAGCAGTGAAGGGGAACGGGACTCTGGAAACACCATATATTTT.